This T cell receptor (beta chain) derives from a study of beta chain features in type 1 diabetes. Study at large: Some 110,000,000 sorted cells were examined across all samples. Points from the study as a whole: Shorter TCRB CDR3s, moderately but significantly so, were found in Type 1 diabetes patients in all four CD4+ subsets. Any PCR bias toward short templates would affect both groups alike. Insertions at VDJ junctions were less frequent in type 1 diabetes patients. These patients also deleted more nucleotides at the same junctions.

Germline values: CDR1 MDHEN, CDR2 SYDVKM. This CDR3 comprises 15 residues. V shed 7 bases and J 2 bases; nucleotides not matched to a gene: 9. In the case of this clone: What it binds is not known.

Sorting gave populations that all exceeded 98% purity. Investigators reverse transcribed all isolated RNA, so they sequenced expressed TCRB transcripts. Sequencing was performed with immunoSEQ multiplex PCR; in TCRdb, only in-frame clones are kept and a portion is missing. The repertoire holds hundreds of thousands of clones, with roughly 9% as singletons. What was sequenced was central memory CD4+ T cells from blood. The rearrangement links TRBV28 to TRBJ2-3, with 7 bases that match TRBD1. The receptor's source is a man aged 30 to 39 with type 1 diabetes. The CDR3 DNA sequence: TGTGCCAGCACTCCACGGGGACAGTCCACAGATACGCAGTATTTT. Protein: CASTPRGQSTDTQYF.